The 6 T cell receptor beta chains below were found in one sample sequenced in a study of intratumoral heterogeneity in liver cancer. The library was produced with the immunoSEQ multiplex PCR assay. TCRdb retrieved this table from immuneACCESS and kept in-frame rearrangements only. Not all clones are present; in checked studies, unresolved V genes account for under half, and no reason is known for the remainder. Present in this sample are 6,000 to 8,500 clones, approximately 60% of which were seen just once. The ten top clones hold about 15% of the sample. The H label marked samples taken from distinct, geographically separated regions of the hepatocellular carcinoma nodule. The source material was tumor tissue, sampled before any cancer treatment. The source is a man between 65 and 85 years old with hepatocellular carcinoma.

In this sample, this clone is medium-sized. The DNA for the CDR3 is TGTGCCAGCAGCCGGGGGACCAACCGTGGAGAGACCCAGTACTTC. Its protein is CASSRGTNRGETQYF. V gene TRBV7-6 combines with J gene TRBJ2-5; tentatively, D is TRBD2 (6 bases). Germline CDR1 reads SGHVS; CDR2 reads FNYEAQ. Trimming removed 5 bases at V and 4 bases at J, with 17 bases between. This CDR3 has 15 residues.

In this sample, this clone is medium-sized. The V gene is TRBV2, the J gene TRBJ1-1; no firm D call. Germline assignment: CDR1 SNHLY and CDR2 FYNNEI. The CDR3 extends over 10 amino acids. Trimming removed 8 bases at V and 11 bases at J, with 12 bases between. The CDR3: CASEGMGAFF. CDR3 nucleotides: TGTGCCAGCGAAGGCATGGGCGCTTTCTTT. Based on the CDR3 plus reference TRBV2 and TRBJ1-1, the full variable domain is EPEVTQTPSHQVTQMGQEVILRCVPISNHLYFYWYRQILGQKVEFLVSFYNNEISEKSEIFDDQFSVERPDGSNFTLKIRSTKLEDSAMYFCASEGMGAFFGQGTRLTVV.

The J gene is TRBJ1-1, the V gene TRBV28; D gene uncertain. In germline, CDR1 is MDHEN, CDR2 SYDVKM. CDR3 length equals 12 residues. The V and J ends lost 7 bases and 3 bases respectively, with 9 bases between them. DNA for the CDR3: TGTGCCAGCAATACAGTGGACACTGAAGCTTTCTTT. This sequence encodes CASNTVDTEAFF.

J is TRBJ2-1 and V is TRBV5-8; possibly TRBD1 for D (5 bases). Germline V gene sequence: CDR1 SGHTS, CDR2 YDEGEE. V shed 4 bases and J shed 0 bases, with 11 bases lying between them. The CDR3 contains 15 residues. In DNA form, the CDR3 reads TGTGCCAGCAGCCGTACAGGAAGCTCCTACAATGAGCAGTTCTTC. Translating it yields CASSRTGSSYNEQFF.

V usage is TRBV13 and J usage is TRBJ1-1; perhaps TRBD1 as D (6 bases). Germline V gene lookup returns CDR1 PRHDT and CDR2 FYEKMQ (reference sequence). Trimming took off 2 bases at V and 4 bases at J, with 8 bases between the two ends. The CDR3 extends over 13 amino acids. The CDR3 coding sequence is TGTGCCAGCAGCTTAAAGGGGGGCACTGAAGCTTTCTTT. It translates to CASSLKGGTEAFF.

As DNA, the CDR3 is TGTGCCAGCAGCTCCTGGGGGGGGGCGAGCTATGGCTACACCTTC. Its translation is CASSSWGGASYGYTF. The J gene is TRBJ1-2, the V gene TRBV7-2; TRBD1 might be the D (6 bases). The ends were cut back, 4 bases at V and 4 bases at J, with 16 bases in the middle. This CDR3 has 15 amino acids. Germline V lookup: CDR1 SGHTA, CDR2 FQGNSA.